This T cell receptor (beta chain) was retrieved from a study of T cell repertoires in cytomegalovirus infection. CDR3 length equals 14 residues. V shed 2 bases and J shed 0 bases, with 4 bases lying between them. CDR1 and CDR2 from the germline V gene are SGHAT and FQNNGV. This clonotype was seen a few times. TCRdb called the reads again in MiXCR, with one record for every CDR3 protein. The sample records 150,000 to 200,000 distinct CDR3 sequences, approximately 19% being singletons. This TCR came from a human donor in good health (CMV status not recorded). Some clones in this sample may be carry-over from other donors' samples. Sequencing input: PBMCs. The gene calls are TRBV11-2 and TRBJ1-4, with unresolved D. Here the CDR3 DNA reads TGTGCCAGCAGCTTATTTGCAACTAATGAAAAACTGTTTTTT. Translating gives CASSLFATNEKLFF. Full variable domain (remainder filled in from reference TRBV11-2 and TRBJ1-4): EAGVAQSPRYKIIEKRQSVAFWCNPISGHATLYWYQQILGQGPKLLIQFQNNGVVDDSQLPKDRFSAERLKGVDSTLKIQPAKLEDSAVYLCASSLFATNEKLFFGSGTQLSVL.